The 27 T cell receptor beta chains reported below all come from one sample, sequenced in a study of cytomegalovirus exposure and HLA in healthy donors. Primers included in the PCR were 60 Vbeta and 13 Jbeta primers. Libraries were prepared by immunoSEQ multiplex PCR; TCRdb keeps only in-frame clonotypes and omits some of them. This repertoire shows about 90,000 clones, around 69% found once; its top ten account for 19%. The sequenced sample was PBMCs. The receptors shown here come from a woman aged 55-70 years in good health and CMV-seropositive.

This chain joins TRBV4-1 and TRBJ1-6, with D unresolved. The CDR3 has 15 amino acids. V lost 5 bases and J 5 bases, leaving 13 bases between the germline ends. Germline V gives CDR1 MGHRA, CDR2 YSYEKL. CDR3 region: CASSVQPHNNSPLHF. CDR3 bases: TGCGCCAGCAGCGTACAGCCTCACAATAATTCACCCCTCCACTTT.

In DNA, the CDR3 is TGTGCCAGCAGTTTCAGGGCGCCCACCTACAATGAGCAGTTCTTC. Translating gives CASSFRAPTYNEQFF. This chain uses TRBV27 with TRBJ2-1; the D gene is possibly TRBD1 (5 bases). This CDR3 is built from 15 residues. V was pared by 3 bases and J by 2 bases, with 11 bases between. Germline V gene data show CDR1 as MNHEY and CDR2 as SMNVEV (reference sequence).

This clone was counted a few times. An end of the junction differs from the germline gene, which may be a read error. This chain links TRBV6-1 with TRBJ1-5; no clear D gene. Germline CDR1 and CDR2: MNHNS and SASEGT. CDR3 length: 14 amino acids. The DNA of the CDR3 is TGTGCCAGCAGAGAAGACGGGAGCAATCAGCCCCAGCATTTT. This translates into CASREDGSNQPQHF.

CDR3 region: CASTGTGGTGYEQYF. The CDR3 coding sequence is TGTGCCAGTACCGGGACAGGGGGGACGGGGTACGAGCAGTACTTC. The gene calls are TRBV28 and TRBJ2-7; 11 nucleotides agree with TRBD1. Germline values: CDR1 MDHEN, CDR2 SYDVKM. V lost 9 bases and J lost 4; bases outside the gene matches: 11. The CDR3 totals 15 residues.

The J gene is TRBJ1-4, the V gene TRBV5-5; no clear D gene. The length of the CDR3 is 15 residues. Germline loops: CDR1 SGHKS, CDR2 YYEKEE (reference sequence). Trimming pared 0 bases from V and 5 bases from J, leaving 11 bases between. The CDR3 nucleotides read TGTGCCAGCAGCTTGGCAGACATGCGAAATGAAAAACTGTTTTTT. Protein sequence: CASSLADMRNEKLFF.

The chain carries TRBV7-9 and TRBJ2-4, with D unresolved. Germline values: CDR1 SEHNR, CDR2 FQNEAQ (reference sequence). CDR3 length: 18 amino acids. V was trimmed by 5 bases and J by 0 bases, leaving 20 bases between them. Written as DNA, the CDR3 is TGTGCCAGCAGCCCCCCCCTGGGCAGAGTCCTAGCCAAAAACATTCAGTACTTC. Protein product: CASSPPLGRVLAKNIQYF.

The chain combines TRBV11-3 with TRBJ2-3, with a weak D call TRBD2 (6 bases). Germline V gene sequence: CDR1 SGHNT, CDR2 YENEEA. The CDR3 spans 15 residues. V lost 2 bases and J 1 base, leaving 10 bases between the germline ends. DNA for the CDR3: TGTGCCAGCAGCTTACGCGGGGTAGGCACAGATACGCAGTATTTT. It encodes CASSLRGVGTDTQYF.

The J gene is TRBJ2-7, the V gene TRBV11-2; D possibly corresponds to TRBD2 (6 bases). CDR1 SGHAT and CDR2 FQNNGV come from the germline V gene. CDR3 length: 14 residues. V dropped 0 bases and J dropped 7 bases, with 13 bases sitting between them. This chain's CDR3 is CASSLDSRDSEQYF. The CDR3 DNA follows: TGTGCCAGCAGCTTAGACTCGAGGGACTCTGAGCAGTACTTC.

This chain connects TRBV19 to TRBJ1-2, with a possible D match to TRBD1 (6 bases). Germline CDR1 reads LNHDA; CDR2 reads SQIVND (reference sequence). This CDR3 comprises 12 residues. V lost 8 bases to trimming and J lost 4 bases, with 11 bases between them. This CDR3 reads CASWGTLYGYTF. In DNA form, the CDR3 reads TGTGCCAGTTGGGGGACACTCTATGGCTACACCTTC. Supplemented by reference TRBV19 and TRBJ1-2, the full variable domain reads DGGITQSPKYLFRKEGQNVTLSCEQNLNHDAMYWYRQDPGQGLRLIYYSQIVNDFQKGDIAEGYSVSREKKESFPLTVTSAQKNPTAFYLCASWGTLYGYTFGSGTRLTVV.

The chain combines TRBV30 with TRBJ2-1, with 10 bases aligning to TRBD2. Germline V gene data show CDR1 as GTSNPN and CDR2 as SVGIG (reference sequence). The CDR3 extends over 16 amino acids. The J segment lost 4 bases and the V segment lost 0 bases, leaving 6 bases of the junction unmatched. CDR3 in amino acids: CAWSVRGLARYNEQFF. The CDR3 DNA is TGTGCCTGGAGTGTTAGGGGACTAGCGAGGTACAATGAGCAGTTCTTC. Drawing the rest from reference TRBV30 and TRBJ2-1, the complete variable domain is SQTIHQWPATLVQPVGSPLSLECTVEGTSNPNLYWYRQAAGRGLQLLFYSVGIGQISSEVPQNLSASRPQDRQFILSSKKLLLSDSGFYLCAWSVRGLARYNEQFFGPGTRLTVL.

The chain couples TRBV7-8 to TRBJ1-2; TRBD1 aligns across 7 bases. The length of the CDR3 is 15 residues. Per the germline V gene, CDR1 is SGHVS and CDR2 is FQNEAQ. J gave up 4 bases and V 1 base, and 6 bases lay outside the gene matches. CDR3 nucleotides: TGTGCCAGCAGCTTAGGCCGGGACAGAGTCTATGGCTACACCTTC. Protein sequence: CASSLGRDRVYGYTF. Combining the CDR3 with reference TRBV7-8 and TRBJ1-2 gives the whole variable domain GAGVSQSPRYKVAKRGQDVALRCDPISGHVSLFWYQQALGQGPEFLTYFQNEAQLDKSGLPSDRFFAERPEGSVSTLKIQRTQQEDSAVYLCASSLGRDRVYGYTFGSGTRLTVV.

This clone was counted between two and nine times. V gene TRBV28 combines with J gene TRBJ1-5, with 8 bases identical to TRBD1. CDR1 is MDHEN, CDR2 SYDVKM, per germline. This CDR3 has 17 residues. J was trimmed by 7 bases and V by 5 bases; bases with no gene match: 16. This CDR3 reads CASSPLGTGLLEQPQHF. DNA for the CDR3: TGTGCCAGCAGTCCCCTCGGGACAGGACTCTTAGAGCAGCCCCAGCATTTT.

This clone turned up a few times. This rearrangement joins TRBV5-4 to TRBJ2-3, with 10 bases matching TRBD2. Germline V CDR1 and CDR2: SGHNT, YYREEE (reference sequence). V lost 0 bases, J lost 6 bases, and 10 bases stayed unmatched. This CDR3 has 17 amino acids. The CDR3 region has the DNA TGTGCCAGCAGCTTGGGGCCAGAGAGCGGGAGGGCGGATACGCAGTATTTT. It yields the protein CASSLGPESGRADTQYF.

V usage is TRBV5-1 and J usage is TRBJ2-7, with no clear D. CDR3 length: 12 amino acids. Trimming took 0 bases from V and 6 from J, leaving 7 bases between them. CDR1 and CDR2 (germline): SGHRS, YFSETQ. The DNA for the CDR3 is TGCGCCAGCAGCTTGGTGAGGAGCGAGCAGTACTTC. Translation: CASSLVRSEQYF.

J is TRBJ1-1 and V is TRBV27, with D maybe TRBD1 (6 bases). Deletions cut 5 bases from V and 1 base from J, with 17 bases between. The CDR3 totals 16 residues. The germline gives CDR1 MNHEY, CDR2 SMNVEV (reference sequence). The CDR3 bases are TGTGCCAGCAGTACGCAGTACAGGGTCCCGAACACTGAAGCTTTCTTT. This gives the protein CASSTQYRVPNTEAFF.

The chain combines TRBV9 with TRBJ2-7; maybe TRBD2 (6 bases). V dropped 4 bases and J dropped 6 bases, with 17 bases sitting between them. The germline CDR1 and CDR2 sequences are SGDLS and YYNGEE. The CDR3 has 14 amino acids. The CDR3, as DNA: TGTGCCAGCAGCCCCCGTCGGAGGGGAGGCGAGCAGTACTTC. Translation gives CASSPRRRGGEQYF.

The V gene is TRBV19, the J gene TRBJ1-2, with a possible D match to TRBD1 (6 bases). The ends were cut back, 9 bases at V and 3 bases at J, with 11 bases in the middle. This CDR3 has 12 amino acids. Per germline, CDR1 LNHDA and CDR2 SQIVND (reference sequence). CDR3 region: CASYRVYYGYTF. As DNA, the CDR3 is TGTGCCAGCTACAGGGTCTACTATGGCTACACCTTC. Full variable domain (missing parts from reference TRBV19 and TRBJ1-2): DGGITQSPKYLFRKEGQNVTLSCEQNLNHDAMYWYRQDPGQGLRLIYYSQIVNDFQKGDIAEGYSVSREKKESFPLTVTSAQKNPTAFYLCASYRVYYGYTFGSGTRLTVV.

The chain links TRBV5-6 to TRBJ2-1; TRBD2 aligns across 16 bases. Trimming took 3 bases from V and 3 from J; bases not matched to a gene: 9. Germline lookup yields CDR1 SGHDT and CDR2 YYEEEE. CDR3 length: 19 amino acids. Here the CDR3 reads CASSSRTGLAGGGYNEQFF. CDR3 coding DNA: TGTGCCAGCAGCTCCCGGACGGGACTAGCGGGAGGGGGCTACAATGAGCAGTTCTTC.

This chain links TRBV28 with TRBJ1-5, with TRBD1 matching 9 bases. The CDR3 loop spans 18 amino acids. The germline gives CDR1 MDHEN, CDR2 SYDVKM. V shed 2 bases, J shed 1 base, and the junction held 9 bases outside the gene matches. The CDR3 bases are TGTGCCAGCAGTTTACGGGACAGGGAGTTTGGGAGCAATCAGCCCCAGCATTTT. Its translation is CASSLRDREFGSNQPQHF.

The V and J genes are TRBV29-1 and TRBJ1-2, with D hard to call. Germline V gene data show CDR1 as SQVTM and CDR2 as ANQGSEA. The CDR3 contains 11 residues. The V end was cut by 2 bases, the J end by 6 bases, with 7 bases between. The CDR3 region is CSVEKRDGYTF. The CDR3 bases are TGCAGCGTTGAAAAGAGGGATGGCTACACCTTC.

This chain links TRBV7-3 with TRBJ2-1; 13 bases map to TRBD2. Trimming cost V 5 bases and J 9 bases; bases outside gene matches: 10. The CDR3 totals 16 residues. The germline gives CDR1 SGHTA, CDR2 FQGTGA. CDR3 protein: CASSPRTSGRSGEQFF. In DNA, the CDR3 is TGTGCCAGCAGCCCAAGGACTAGCGGGAGAAGCGGTGAGCAGTTCTTC.

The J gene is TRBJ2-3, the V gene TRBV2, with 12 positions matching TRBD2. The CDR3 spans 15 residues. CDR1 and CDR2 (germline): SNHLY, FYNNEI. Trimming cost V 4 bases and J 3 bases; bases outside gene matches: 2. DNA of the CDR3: TGTGCCAGCAGTGGAGGACTAGCGGGGACAGATACGCAGTATTTT. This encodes CASSGGLAGTDTQYF.

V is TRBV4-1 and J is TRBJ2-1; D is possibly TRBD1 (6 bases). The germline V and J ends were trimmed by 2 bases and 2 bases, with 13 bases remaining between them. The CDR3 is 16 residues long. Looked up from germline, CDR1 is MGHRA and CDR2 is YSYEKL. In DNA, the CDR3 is TGCGCCAGCAGCCAATTCGACAGGATCCCCTACAATGAGCAGTTCTTC. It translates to CASSQFDRIPYNEQFF.

CDR3 loop: CASSLARVKETQYF. The CDR3 DNA follows: TGTGCCAGCAGCTTAGCAAGAGTTAAGGAGACCCAGTACTTC. The gene calls are TRBV7-8 and TRBJ2-5, with no clear D. Germline V gives CDR1 SGHVS, CDR2 FQNEAQ. The ends were cut back, 0 bases at V and 5 bases at J, with 10 bases in the middle. The CDR3 is made up of 14 amino acids.

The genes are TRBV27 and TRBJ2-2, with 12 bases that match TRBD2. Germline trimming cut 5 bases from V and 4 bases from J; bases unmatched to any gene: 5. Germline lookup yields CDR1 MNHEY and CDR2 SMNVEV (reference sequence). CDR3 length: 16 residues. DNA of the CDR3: TGTGCCAGCAGTCCCCCGGGACTAGCGGGCACCGGGGAGCTGTTTTTT. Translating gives CASSPPGLAGTGELFF.

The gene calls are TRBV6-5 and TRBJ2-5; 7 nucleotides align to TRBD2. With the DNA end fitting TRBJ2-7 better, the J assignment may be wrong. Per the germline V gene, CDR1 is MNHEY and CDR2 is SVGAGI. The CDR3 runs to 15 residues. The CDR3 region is CASSPRASGNYEQYF. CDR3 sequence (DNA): TGTGCCAGCAGTCCTCGGGCTAGCGGCAACTACGAGCAGTACTTC.

CDR3 nucleotides: TGTGCCAGCAGTCACCTAGCGCCGACGGGAGGCAATGAGCAGTTCTTC. This translates into CASSHLAPTGGNEQFF. The chain recombines TRBV11-3 with TRBJ2-1; 7 nucleotides line up with TRBD2. The germline CDR1 and CDR2 sequences are SGHNT and YENEEA. CDR3 size: 16 residues. Unmatched junction bases numbered 14, after V lost 6 bases and J lost 6 bases.